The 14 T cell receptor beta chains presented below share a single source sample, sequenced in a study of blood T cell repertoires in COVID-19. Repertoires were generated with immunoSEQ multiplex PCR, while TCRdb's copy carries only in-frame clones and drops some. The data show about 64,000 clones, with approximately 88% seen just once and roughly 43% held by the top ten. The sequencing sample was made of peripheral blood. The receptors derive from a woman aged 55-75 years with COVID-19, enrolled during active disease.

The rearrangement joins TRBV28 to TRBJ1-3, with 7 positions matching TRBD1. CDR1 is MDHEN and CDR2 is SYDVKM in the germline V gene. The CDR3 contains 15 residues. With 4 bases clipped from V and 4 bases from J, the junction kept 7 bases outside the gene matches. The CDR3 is CASSSYRGSGNTIYF. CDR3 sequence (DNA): TGTGCCAGCAGTTCCTACAGGGGTTCGGGAAACACCATATATTTT.

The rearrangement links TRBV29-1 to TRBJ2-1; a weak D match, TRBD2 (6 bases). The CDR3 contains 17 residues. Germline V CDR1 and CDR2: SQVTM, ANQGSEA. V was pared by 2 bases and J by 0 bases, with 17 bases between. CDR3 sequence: CSVERGASASSYNEQFF. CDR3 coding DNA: TGCAGCGTTGAAAGAGGGGCTAGCGCGAGCTCCTACAATGAGCAGTTCTTC.

CDR3 nucleotide sequence: TGTGCCAGCAGCCCCCGGCGAGGGAACACTGAAGCTTTCTTT. This sequence encodes CASSPRRGNTEAFF. V gene TRBV21-1 combines with J gene TRBJ1-1. TRBV21-1 is flagged as a pseudogene. CDR3 size: 14 residues.

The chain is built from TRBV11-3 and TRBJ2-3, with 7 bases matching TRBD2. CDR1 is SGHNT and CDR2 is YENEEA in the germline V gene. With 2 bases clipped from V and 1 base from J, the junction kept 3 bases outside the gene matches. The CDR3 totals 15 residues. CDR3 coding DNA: TGTGCCAGCAGCTTACAGGGACTACGCACAGATACGCAGTATTTT. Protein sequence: CASSLQGLRTDTQYF.

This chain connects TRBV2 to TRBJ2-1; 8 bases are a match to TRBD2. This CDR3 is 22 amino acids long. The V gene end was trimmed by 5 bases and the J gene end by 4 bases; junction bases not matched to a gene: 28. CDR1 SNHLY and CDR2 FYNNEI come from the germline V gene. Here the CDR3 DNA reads TGTGCCAGCAGTTCGGAGGAGGCCGAGCGGGAGCGGAGGTTATACCCTTACAATGAGCAGTTCTTC. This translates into CASSSEEAERERRLYPYNEQFF.

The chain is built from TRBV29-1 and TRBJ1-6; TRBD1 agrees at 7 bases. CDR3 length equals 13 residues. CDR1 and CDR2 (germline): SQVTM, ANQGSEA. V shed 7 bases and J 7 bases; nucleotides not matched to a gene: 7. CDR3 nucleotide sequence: TGCAGCGCCCGGACAGGTGACAATTCACCCCTCCACTTT. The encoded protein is CSARTGDNSPLHF.

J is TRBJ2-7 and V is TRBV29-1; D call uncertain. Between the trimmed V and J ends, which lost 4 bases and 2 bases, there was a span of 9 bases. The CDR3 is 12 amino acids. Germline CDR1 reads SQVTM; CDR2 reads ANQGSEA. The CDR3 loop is CSVGGSPYEQYF. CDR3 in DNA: TGCAGCGTTGGAGGCAGCCCCTACGAGCAGTACTTC.

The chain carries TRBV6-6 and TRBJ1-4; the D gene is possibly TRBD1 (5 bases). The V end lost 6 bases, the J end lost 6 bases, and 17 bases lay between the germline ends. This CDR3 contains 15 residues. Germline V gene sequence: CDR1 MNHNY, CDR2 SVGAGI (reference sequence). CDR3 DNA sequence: TGTGCCAGCAGGGGGGGTAGTGATGGATATGAAAAACTGTTTTTT. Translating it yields CASRGGSDGYEKLFF.

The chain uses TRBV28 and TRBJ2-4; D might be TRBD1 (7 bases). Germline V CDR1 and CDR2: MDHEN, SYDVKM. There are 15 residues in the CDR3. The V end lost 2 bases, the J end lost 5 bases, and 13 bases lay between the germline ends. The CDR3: CASSLQGGMENIQYF. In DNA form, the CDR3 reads TGTGCCAGCAGTTTACAGGGGGGAATGGAAAACATTCAGTACTTC.

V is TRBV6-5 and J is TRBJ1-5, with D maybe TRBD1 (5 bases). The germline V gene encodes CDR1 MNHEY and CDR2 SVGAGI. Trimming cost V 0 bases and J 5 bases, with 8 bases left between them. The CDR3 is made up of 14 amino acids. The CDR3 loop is CASSYSAGYQPQHF. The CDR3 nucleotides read TGTGCCAGCAGTTACTCGGCAGGGTATCAGCCCCAGCATTTT.

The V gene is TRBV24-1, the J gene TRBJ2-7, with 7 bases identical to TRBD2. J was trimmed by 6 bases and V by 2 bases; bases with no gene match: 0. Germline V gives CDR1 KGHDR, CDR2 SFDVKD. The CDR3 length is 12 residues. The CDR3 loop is CATSDSGGEQYF. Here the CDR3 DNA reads TGTGCCACCAGTGATTCGGGGGGCGAGCAGTACTTC.

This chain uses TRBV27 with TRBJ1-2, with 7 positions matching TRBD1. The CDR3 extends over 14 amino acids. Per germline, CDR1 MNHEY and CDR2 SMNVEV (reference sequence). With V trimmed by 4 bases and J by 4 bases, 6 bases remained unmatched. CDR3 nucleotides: TGTGCCAGCAGTTCTGGACAGGCGTCCTATGGCTACACCTTC. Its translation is CASSSGQASYGYTF.

The CDR3 DNA reads as TGTGCCAGCAGCTTACAGGGGGCTGGTGAAAAACTGTTTTTT. It codes for CASSLQGAGEKLFF. V and J are TRBV7-9 and TRBJ1-4; 8 positions agree with TRBD1. The germline CDR1 and CDR2 sequences are SEHNR and FQNEAQ (reference sequence). CDR3 length: 14 amino acids. The V segment lost 2 bases and the J segment 7 bases; nucleotides outside the gene matches: 3. The whole variable domain, remainder taken from reference TRBV7-9 and TRBJ1-4, is DTGVSQNPRHKITKRGQNVTFRCDPISEHNRLYWYRQTLGQGPEFLTYFQNEAQLEKSRLLSDRFSAERPKGSFSTLEIQRTEQGDSAMYLCASSLQGAGEKLFFGSGTQLSVL.

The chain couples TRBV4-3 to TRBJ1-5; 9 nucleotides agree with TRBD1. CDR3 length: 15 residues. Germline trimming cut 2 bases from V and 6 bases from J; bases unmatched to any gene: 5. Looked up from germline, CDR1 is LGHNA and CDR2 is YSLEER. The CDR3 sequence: CASSQWTGEGQPQHF. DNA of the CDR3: TGCGCCAGCAGCCAATGGACAGGGGAGGGTCAGCCCCAGCATTTT.